The rows below give T cell receptor beta chains drawn from one sample of a study of blood T cell repertoires in COVID-19. Some clones are missing from TCRdb's copy, which holds only in-frame ones; the method was immunoSEQ multiplex PCR. The table records around 400,000 clones, approximately 90% of them present only once. Sequencing was carried out using PBMCs or T cells enriched from blood (not recorded which). These receptors all come from a woman aged 40 to 50 who had been exposed to COVID-19. Both conserved end residues are part of each CDR3. Each record gives: CDR3 length, V gene, clone size, D gene, CDR3 protein. A D gene is named only where the DNA matches it firmly. Size is stated for part of the rows, as once, few or many counts, or as a class when the clone is expanded.

14,TRBV2,-,TRBD1,CASSDWPGGEKLFF
15,TRBV6-2/TRBV6-3,-,TRBD2,CASSRSSGRYDEQFF
15,TRBV10-3,-,-,CAISDRGKPSSEQYF
13,TRBV7-9,-,-,CASSSQAQETQYF
12,TRBV2,once,-,CASSSSGYGYTF
14,TRBV5-8,-,-,CASVWPGVRTEAFF
16,TRBV10-1,-,TRBD1,CASSRTGLGTNEKLFF
19,TRBV21-1,-,-,CASSKELVQGALSNQPQHF
14,TRBV10-1,-,-,CASSEGGTKYEQYF
14,TRBV14,-,TRBD1,CASSRTGKNTEAFF